A selection of T cell receptor beta chains follows, all from one sample in a study of cytomegalovirus exposure and HLA in healthy donors. The method was immunoSEQ multiplex PCR; TCRdb's version includes in-frame clones alone and lacks a portion of them. The data contain tens of thousands of clones, around four fifths of them seen just once; the ten biggest clones take up around 1.4%. Sequenced sample: PBMCs. These receptors all stem from a male donor in good health and CMV-seronegative. Each CDR3 is given with its conserved first and last residue. D genes are given only for firm matches. Rows may omit the clone size; those that give it use once, few, many or a size class.

cdr3_nt: TGTGCCAGCAGCCGTATTGGCGAGACCCAGTACTTC; cdr3_aa: CASSRIGETQYF; v_call: TRBV7-9; clone_size: few; d_call: -; j_call: TRBJ2-5
cdr3_nt: TGTGCCAGCAGTGATTGGGAGAGTGTCGGGGAGCTGTTTTTT; cdr3_aa: CASSDWESVGELFF; v_call: TRBV27; clone_size: -; d_call: -; j_call: TRBJ2-2
cdr3_nt: TGTGCCAGCAGCGTATCGGGGGGCAGCGGCTACACCTTC; cdr3_aa: CASSVSGGSGYTF; v_call: TRBV9; clone_size: -; d_call: -; j_call: TRBJ1-2
cdr3_nt: TGTGCCAGCAGTCCCAGGGACAGGGGGCTTAAAGAGCAGTACTTC; cdr3_aa: CASSPRDRGLKEQYF; v_call: TRBV27; clone_size: -; d_call: TRBD1; j_call: TRBJ2-7
cdr3_nt: TGTGCCAGCAGCTTAGCGAGCGGGAGATCAGATACGCAGTATTTT; cdr3_aa: CASSLASGRSDTQYF; v_call: TRBV7-2; clone_size: -; d_call: TRBD2; j_call: TRBJ2-3
cdr3_nt: TGTGCCAGCAGCAGCTACCAGGGTCCCTGGTACGAGCAGTACTTC; cdr3_aa: CASSSYQGPWYEQYF; v_call: TRBV11-2; clone_size: -; d_call: -; j_call: TRBJ2-7
cdr3_nt: TGTGCCAGCAGCTCTTTGGCAGGGTTTGTCTATGGCTACACCTTC; cdr3_aa: CASSSLAGFVYGYTF; v_call: TRBV5-6; clone_size: few; d_call: -; j_call: TRBJ1-2
cdr3_nt: TGTGCCAGCAGCTCTCCCGACAGGGGCTATCCCAAAAACAGTCAGTACTTC; cdr3_aa: CASSSPDRGYPKNSQYF; v_call: TRBV6-7; clone_size: -; d_call: TRBD1; j_call: TRBJ2-4
cdr3_nt: TGTGCCAGCAGCTCCCAGGGGACAGTGACCGGTGGTTCGCCCCAGCATTTT; cdr3_aa: CASSSQGTVTGGSPQHF; v_call: TRBV7-2; clone_size: -; d_call: TRBD1; j_call: TRBJ1-5
cdr3_nt: TGTGCCAGCAGTCCAACAGGGGGTAATGAAAAACTGTTTTTT; cdr3_aa: CASSPTGGNEKLFF; v_call: TRBV27; clone_size: -; d_call: TRBD1; j_call: TRBJ1-4
cdr3_nt: TGTGCCAGCTCACCTACGCGACAGCAGCCCCAGCATTTT; cdr3_aa: CASSPTRQQPQHF; v_call: TRBV18; clone_size: -; d_call: -; j_call: TRBJ1-5
cdr3_nt: TGTGCCAGCAGCTTAGGGACAGCAGATACGCAGTATTTT; cdr3_aa: CASSLGTADTQYF; v_call: TRBV7-8; clone_size: -; d_call: -; j_call: TRBJ2-3
cdr3_nt: TGTGCCAGCAGTTTGTTTGGGACAGGGGGCGACCTATACCGACCCGGGGAGCTGTTTTTT; cdr3_aa: CASSLFGTGGDLYRPGELFF; v_call: TRBV28; clone_size: -; d_call: TRBD1; j_call: TRBJ2-2
cdr3_nt: TGTGCCAGCAGCCTGACCCATCTCGGGGGAAATGAGCAGTTCTTC; cdr3_aa: CASSLTHLGGNEQFF; v_call: TRBV28; clone_size: once; d_call: -; j_call: TRBJ2-1
cdr3_nt: TGCGCCAGCAGCCTTAGCGGGAGGTGGGGAAATGAGCAGTTCTTC; cdr3_aa: CASSLSGRWGNEQFF; v_call: TRBV4-3; clone_size: once; d_call: TRBD2; j_call: TRBJ2-1
cdr3_nt: TGTGCCAGCAGCTTAGAATCAGCTTCCGGGACAGGGCTCGCCGGGGAGCTGTTTTTT; cdr3_aa: CASSLESASGTGLAGELFF; v_call: TRBV7-2; clone_size: once; d_call: TRBD1; j_call: TRBJ2-2
cdr3_nt: TGTGCCAGCAGTAGCTTGCAGGGTCTCGGCTATGGCTACACCTTC; cdr3_aa: CASSSLQGLGYGYTF; v_call: TRBV5-4; clone_size: -; d_call: -; j_call: TRBJ1-2
cdr3_nt: TGTGCCAGCAGTTTATTACGGGGTAGGAATGAAAAACTGTTTTTT; cdr3_aa: CASSLLRGRNEKLFF; v_call: TRBV28; clone_size: -; d_call: -; j_call: TRBJ1-4
cdr3_nt: TGTGCCAGCAGCTTAGGAAAAGGCGGCCAGGGGACTGAAGCTTTCTTT; cdr3_aa: CASSLGKGGQGTEAFF; v_call: TRBV7-2; clone_size: -; d_call: -; j_call: TRBJ1-1
cdr3_nt: TGTGCCAGCAGTATTGGTCTAGATCAGCCCCAGCATTTT; cdr3_aa: CASSIGLDQPQHF; v_call: TRBV6-5; clone_size: -; d_call: -; j_call: TRBJ1-5
cdr3_nt: TGTGCCAGCAGCTTGCCCCTGGGACAGTCAAATCAGCCCCAGCATTTT; cdr3_aa: CASSLPLGQSNQPQHF; v_call: TRBV7-2; clone_size: -; d_call: TRBD1; j_call: TRBJ1-5
cdr3_nt: TGTGCCAGCAGAGATACAGGGGCCGGATACGAGCAGTACTTC; cdr3_aa: CASRDTGAGYEQYF; v_call: TRBV28; clone_size: -; d_call: TRBD1; j_call: TRBJ2-7
cdr3_nt: TGTGCCAGCAGTGACAGGGAATTTTCTGGAAACACCATATATTTT; cdr3_aa: CASSDREFSGNTIYF; v_call: TRBV2; clone_size: -; d_call: -; j_call: TRBJ1-3
cdr3_nt: TGCGCCAGCAGCCAGTACAGAACTAGGGAAGAGACCCAGTACTTC; cdr3_aa: CASSQYRTREETQYF; v_call: TRBV4-1; clone_size: few; d_call: -; j_call: TRBJ2-5
cdr3_nt: TGTGCCAGCTCCGGAAAAACAGGGGGGAACACTGAAGCTTTCTTT; cdr3_aa: CASSGKTGGNTEAFF; v_call: TRBV27; clone_size: -; d_call: TRBD1; j_call: TRBJ1-1
cdr3_nt: TGTGCCAGCGGACAGGGTAGTCCCGGGGAGCTGTTTTTT; cdr3_aa: CASGQGSPGELFF; v_call: TRBV27; clone_size: -; d_call: TRBD1; j_call: TRBJ2-2
cdr3_nt: TGTGCCAGCACCCTAACAGGGGTCCGCACTGAAGCTTTCTTT; cdr3_aa: CASTLTGVRTEAFF; v_call: TRBV6-5; clone_size: -; d_call: TRBD1; j_call: TRBJ1-1
cdr3_nt: TGTGCCAGCAGCCTGATAGCGGGCTCGACCTACGAGCAGTACTTC; cdr3_aa: CASSLIAGSTYEQYF; v_call: TRBV5-4; clone_size: -; d_call: TRBD2; j_call: TRBJ2-7